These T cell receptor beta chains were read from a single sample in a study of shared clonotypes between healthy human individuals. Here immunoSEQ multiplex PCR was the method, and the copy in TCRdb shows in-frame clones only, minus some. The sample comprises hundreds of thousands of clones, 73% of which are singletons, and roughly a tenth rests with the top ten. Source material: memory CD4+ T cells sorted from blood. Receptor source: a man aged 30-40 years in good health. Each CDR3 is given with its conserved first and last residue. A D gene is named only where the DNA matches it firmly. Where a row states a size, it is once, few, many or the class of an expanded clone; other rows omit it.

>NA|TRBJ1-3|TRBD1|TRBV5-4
CASSIRGQTGNTIYF
TGTGCCAGCAGCATAAGGGGGCAAACTGGAAACACCATATATTTT
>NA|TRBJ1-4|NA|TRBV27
CAIRGHWDEKLFF
TGTGCCATCCGCGGGCATTGGGATGAAAAACTGTTTTTT
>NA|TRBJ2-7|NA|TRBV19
CASSTHMTRYEQYF
TGTGCCAGTAGTACTCACATGACAAGATACGAGCAGTACTTC
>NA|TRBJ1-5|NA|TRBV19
CASSDRRDQPQHF
TGTGCCAGTAGTGACCGGAGGGATCAGCCCCAGCATTTT
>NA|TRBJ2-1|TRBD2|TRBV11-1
CASSSSPGLAGSNEQFF
TGTGCCAGCAGTTCCTCGCCCGGACTAGCGGGTAGCAATGAGCAGTTCTTC
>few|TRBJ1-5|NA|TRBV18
CASSPQQGDNQPQHF
TGTGCCAGCTCGCCCCAACAGGGAGACAATCAGCCCCAGCATTTT
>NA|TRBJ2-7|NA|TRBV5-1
CASSLALRGSSYEQYF
TGCGCCAGCAGCTTGGCCTTGCGGGGCAGCTCCTACGAGCAGTACTTC
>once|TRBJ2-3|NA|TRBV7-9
CALGSGSTDTQYF
TGTGCCTTGGGGAGTGGTAGCACAGATACGCAGTATTTT
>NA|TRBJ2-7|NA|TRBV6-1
CASSEGFLSSYEQYF
TGTGCCAGCAGTGAAGGGTTCCTTAGCTCCTACGAGCAGTACTTC
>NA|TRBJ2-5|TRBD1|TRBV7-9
CASSSDRLQETQYF
TGTGCCAGCAGCTCGGACAGGCTCCAAGAGACCCAGTACTTC
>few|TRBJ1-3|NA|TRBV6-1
CASRPGMNSGNTIYF
TGTGCCAGCCGGCCGGGGATGAACTCTGGAAACACCATATATTTT
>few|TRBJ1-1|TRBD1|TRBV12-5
CASGLVVVGTGVLLEAFF
TGTGCTAGTGGTTTGGTAGTGGTTGGGACAGGGGTTCTACTTGAAGCTTTCTTT
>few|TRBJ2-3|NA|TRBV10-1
CASRDSGTDTQYF
TGCGCCAGCAGAGATAGCGGCACAGATACGCAGTATTTT
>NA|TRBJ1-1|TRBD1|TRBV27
CASSLRRGLNTEAFF
TGTGCCAGCAGTTTACGCAGGGGGCTGAACACTGAAGCTTTCTTT
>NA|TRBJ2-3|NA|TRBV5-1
CASSLETKNTDTQYF
TGCGCCAGCAGCTTGGAGACGAAAAACACAGATACGCAGTATTTT
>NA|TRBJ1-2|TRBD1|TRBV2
CASRTGVGLGGYTF
TGTGCCAGCAGAACAGGGGTGGGTTTGGGGGGCTACACCTTC
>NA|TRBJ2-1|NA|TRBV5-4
CASSLSVTSQNEQFF
TGTGCCAGCAGCTTGTCGGTGACTAGTCAAAATGAGCAGTTCTTC
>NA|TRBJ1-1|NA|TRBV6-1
CASRGTGNAEAFF
TGTGCCAGCAGAGGAACAGGGAACGCTGAAGCTTTCTTT
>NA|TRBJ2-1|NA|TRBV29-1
CSVESIPYNEQFF
TGCAGCGTTGAAAGTATCCCCTACAATGAGCAGTTCTTC
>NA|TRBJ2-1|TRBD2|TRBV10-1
CASSELSGRAVYEQFF
TGCGCCAGCAGTGAGTTAAGCGGGAGGGCCGTCTATGAGCAGTTCTTC
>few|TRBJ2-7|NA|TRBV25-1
CASKGSGTSYEQYF
TGTGCCAGCAAGGGTTCTGGGACCTCCTACGAGCAGTACTTC
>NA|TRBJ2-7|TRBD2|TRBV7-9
CASSYLAGGLYEQYF
TGTGCCAGCAGCTACTTAGCGGGGGGACTTTACGAGCAGTACTTC
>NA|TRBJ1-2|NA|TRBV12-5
CASGLIQGVGIGGYTF
TGTGCTAGTGGTTTGATCCAGGGTGTGGGGATTGGGGGCTACACCTTC
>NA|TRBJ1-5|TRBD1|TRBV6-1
CASRGQGFNQPQHF
TGTGCCAGCCGGGGACAGGGGTTCAATCAGCCCCAGCATTTT
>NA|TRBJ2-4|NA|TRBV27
CASSNPGLGSKNIQYF
TGTGCCAGCAGTAACCCAGGGTTAGGTTCCAAAAACATTCAGTACTTC
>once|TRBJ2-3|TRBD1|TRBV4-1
CASSQSIGQGADTQYF
TGCGCCAGCAGCCAGTCGATTGGACAGGGAGCAGATACGCAGTATTTT
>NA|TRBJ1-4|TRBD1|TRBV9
CASSRSPGQVNEKLFF
TGTGCCAGCAGTCGTAGTCCGGGACAGGTTAATGAAAAACTGTTTTTT
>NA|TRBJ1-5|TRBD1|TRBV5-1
CASSRDRGNQPQHF
TGCGCCAGCAGCCGTGACAGGGGCAATCAGCCCCAGCATTTT
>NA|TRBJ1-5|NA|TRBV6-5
CASSPSNNQPQHF
TGTGCCAGCAGCCCATCTAACAATCAGCCCCAGCATTTT
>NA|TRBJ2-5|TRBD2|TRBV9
CASSASGTEETQYF
TGTGCCAGCTCGGCGAGCGGGACCGAAGAGACCCAGTACTTC
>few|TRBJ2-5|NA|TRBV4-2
CASSQVFGVGETQYF
TGTGCCAGCAGCCAAGTATTCGGGGTCGGAGAGACCCAGTACTTC
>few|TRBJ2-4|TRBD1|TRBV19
CASSIRGQGIPVLTKNIQYF
TGTGCCAGTAGTATAAGGGGACAGGGCATACCCGTCCTAACCAAAAACATTCAGTACTTC
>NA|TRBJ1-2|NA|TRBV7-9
CASSLPHYGYTF
TGTGCCAGCAGCTTGCCCCATTATGGCTACACCTTC
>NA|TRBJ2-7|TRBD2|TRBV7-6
CASSLGGGRVHEQYF
TGTGCCAGCAGCTTAGGGGGAGGGAGGGTCCACGAGCAGTACTTC
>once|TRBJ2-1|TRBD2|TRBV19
CASSGLANNEQFF
TGTGCCAGTAGCGGACTAGCGAACAATGAGCAGTTCTTC
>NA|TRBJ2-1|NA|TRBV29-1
CSSGEFDEQFF
TGCAGCTCAGGGGAATTCGATGAGCAGTTCTTC
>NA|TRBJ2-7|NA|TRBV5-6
CASSLQRLHEQYF
TGTGCCAGCAGCTTGCAACGTCTTCACGAGCAGTACTTC
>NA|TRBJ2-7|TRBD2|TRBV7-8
CASSLGGSTSYEQYF
TGTGCCAGCAGCTTAGGCGGGAGCACCTCCTACGAGCAGTACTTC
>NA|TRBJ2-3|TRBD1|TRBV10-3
CAISGGQGVTDTQYF
TGTGCCATCAGTGGGGGACAGGGGGTAACAGATACGCAGTATTTT
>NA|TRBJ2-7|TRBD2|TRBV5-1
CASSLISGGNEQYF
TGCGCCAGCAGTTTGATCTCGGGAGGAAACGAGCAGTACTTC
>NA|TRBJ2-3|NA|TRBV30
CAWSLIRTDTQYF
TGTGCCTGGAGCCTCATAAGGACAGATACGCAGTATTTT
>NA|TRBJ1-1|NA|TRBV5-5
CASTTATPQTEAFF
TGTGCCAGCACCACCGCCACCCCACAAACTGAAGCTTTCTTT
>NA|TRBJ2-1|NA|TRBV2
CASRTQGNEQFF
TGTGCCAGCAGGACCCAGGGCAATGAGCAGTTCTTC
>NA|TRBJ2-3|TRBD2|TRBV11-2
CASSSRGRLAGRDDTQYF
TGTGCCAGCAGCTCGCGAGGGAGACTAGCGGGACGAGACGATACGCAGTATTTT
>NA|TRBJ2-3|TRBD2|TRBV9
CASSTSGSPDTQYF
TGTGCCAGCAGCACTAGCGGGAGCCCAGATACGCAGTATTTT
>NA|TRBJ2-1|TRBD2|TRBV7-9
CASSPGLAGETEQFF
TGTGCCAGCAGCCCTGGACTAGCGGGAGAGACTGAGCAGTTCTTC
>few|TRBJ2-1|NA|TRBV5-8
CASSLVGRSGNEQFF
TGTGCCAGCAGCTTGGTGGGACGATCGGGCAATGAGCAGTTCTTC
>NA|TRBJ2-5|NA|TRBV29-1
CSVVVGETQYF
TGCAGCGTTGTGGTGGGAGAGACCCAGTACTTC